Below, 23 T cell receptor beta chains from the same sample are listed, as sequenced in a study of blood T cell repertoires in COVID-19. Produced via immunoSEQ multiplex PCR; TCRdb's table is partial and in-frame only. The table has about 100,000 clones, more than 65% seen once. The sample taken for sequencing was peripheral blood. These receptors all stem from a woman over 75 with active or convalescent COVID-19.

J is TRBJ2-5 and V is TRBV4-2; D possibly corresponds to TRBD2 (5 bases). The CDR3 is 14 residues long. Germline V gene data show CDR1 as LGHNA and CDR2 as YNFKEQ. The V end was cut by 1 base, the J end by 1 base, with 7 bases between. The CDR3 DNA reads TGTGCCAGCAGCCAAGTCGGGGTCCAAGAGACCCAGTACTTC. Its protein product is CASSQVGVQETQYF.

The V call is TRBV27, the J call TRBJ1-1, with TRBD1 as a possible D gene (5 bases). The CDR3 length is 13 residues. Germline lookup yields CDR1 MNHEY and CDR2 SMNVEV (reference sequence). The V and J ends lost 4 bases and 11 bases respectively, with 17 bases between them. CDR3 coding DNA: TGTGCCAGCAGTTCTTGGAAGGGGATGGACGCTTTCTTT. It is translated as CASSSWKGMDAFF.

The chain carries TRBV21-1 and TRBJ2-1; TRBD2, the table's D call, was not compared with the DNA. TRBV21-1 has pseudogene status. The CDR3 sequence is 17 residues long. The CDR3 region is CASSKKRLAGQINEQFF. The CDR3 DNA is TGTGCCAGCAGCAAAAAACGACTAGCGGGCCAAATCAATGAGCAGTTCTTC.

The chain recombines TRBV27 with TRBJ1-1; 12 nucleotides match TRBD1. Unmatched junction bases numbered 15, after V lost 9 bases and J lost 1 base. The CDR3 is 18 residues long. Germline assignment: CDR1 MNHEY and CDR2 SMNVEV (reference sequence). The CDR3 protein is CASTPTGTGGVRNTEAFF. The CDR3 DNA reads as TGTGCCAGTACCCCCACAGGGACAGGGGGCGTCAGGAACACTGAAGCTTTCTTT.

This clone was counted once. The chain recombines TRBV7-3 with TRBJ1-6, with 9 bases lining up with TRBD1. Germline V gene sequence: CDR1 SGHTA, CDR2 FQGTGA. V shed 5 bases, J shed 9 bases, and the junction held 5 bases outside the gene matches. There are 14 residues in the CDR3. CDR3 protein: CASSPTGGSSPLHF. The CDR3 region has the DNA TGTGCCAGCAGCCCGACAGGGGGTTCTTCACCCCTCCACTTT.

This clone has just a few counts. The chain employs TRBV4-1 and TRBJ1-5, with 10 bases aligning to TRBD1. Germline V gives CDR1 MGHRA, CDR2 YSYEKL. This CDR3 region has 15 residues. V was clipped by 4 bases and J by 3 bases; unmatched bases: 3. The CDR3 region has the DNA TGCGCCAGCAGCCGGGACAGGGGCTACAATCAGCCCCAGCATTTT. Protein sequence: CASSRDRGYNQPQHF.

This chain joins TRBV5-4 and TRBJ2-1; D remains ambiguous. This CDR3 has 13 residues. CDR1 is SGHNT, CDR2 YYREEE, per germline (reference sequence). Trimming removed 1 base from V and 10 bases from J, with 12 bases in between. The CDR3 protein is CASSLPLPREQFF. Here the CDR3 DNA reads TGTGCCAGCAGCTTGCCCCTCCCCAGGGAGCAGTTCTTC.

The chain is built from TRBV29-1 and TRBJ2-5, with 7 bases matching TRBD2. Germline V gives CDR1 SQVTM, CDR2 ANQGSEA. Trimming at V came to 4 bases and at J to 9 bases, leaving 11 bases not matched to a gene. This CDR3 comprises 13 residues. This CDR3 reads CSVVERAGQPQYF. The CDR3 nucleotides are TGCAGCGTTGTGGAGAGAGCGGGGCAACCCCAGTACTTC. The full variable domain, rest sourced from reference TRBV29-1 and TRBJ2-5, is SAVISQKPSRDICQRGTSLTIQCQVDSQVTMMFWYRQQPGQSLTLIATANQGSEATYESGFVIDKFPISRPNLTFSTLTVSNMSPEDSSIYLCSVVERAGQPQYFGPGTRLLVL.

The chain joins TRBV2 to TRBJ2-1; TRBD2 aligns across 8 bases. There are 17 residues in the CDR3. Germline assignment: CDR1 SNHLY and CDR2 FYNNEI. V lost 8 bases to trimming and J lost 2 bases; unmatched junction nucleotides: 14. The CDR3 loop is CASPLRPGSGTYNEQFF. The CDR3, as DNA: TGTGCCAGCCCATTGCGTCCGGGTAGCGGGACCTACAATGAGCAGTTCTTC. Looking up the rest from reference TRBV2 and TRBJ2-1 gives the full variable domain: EPEVTQTPSHQVTQMGQEVILRCVPISNHLYFYWYRQILGQKVEFLVSFYNNEISEKSEIFDDQFSVERPDGSNFTLKIRSTKLEDSAMYFCASPLRPGSGTYNEQFFGPGTRLTVL.

V and J are TRBV6-5 and TRBJ1-5; possibly TRBD1 for D (6 bases). The germline gives CDR1 MNHEY, CDR2 SVGAGI. The CDR3 loop spans 13 amino acids. V was pared by 5 bases and J by 4 bases, with 9 bases between. CDR3 in DNA: TGTGCCAGCAGTCTTGACAGGAATCAGCCCCAGCATTTT. Its translation: CASSLDRNQPQHF.

The gene calls are TRBV2 and TRBJ2-1, with a weak D call TRBD2 (6 bases). Germline V CDR1 and CDR2: SNHLY, FYNNEI. V gave up 4 bases and J gave up 4 bases, with 8 bases separating them. The CDR3 is made up of 13 amino acids. CDR3 protein: CASSGGTYNEQFF. The CDR3, as DNA: TGTGCCAGCAGTGGTGGGACTTACAATGAGCAGTTCTTC.

The rearrangement uses TRBV9 and TRBJ2-7; D is perhaps TRBD2 (6 bases). The V end was cut by 0 bases, the J end by 0 bases, with 10 bases between. This CDR3 is built from 15 residues. Germline values: CDR1 SGDLS, CDR2 YYNGEE. The CDR3 nucleotides read TGTGCCAGCAGCGTAGAGGTGGGAGGCTCCTACGAGCAGTACTTC. Amino acids: CASSVEVGGSYEQYF.

This clone was seen a single time. The V call is TRBV29-1, the J call TRBJ1-4; 12 bases fit TRBD1. The V segment lost 7 bases and the J segment 3 bases; nucleotides outside the gene matches: 12. The CDR3 spans 17 residues. Germline V gene sequence: CDR1 SQVTM, CDR2 ANQGSEA. The CDR3 here is CSASIRDRGRANEKLFF. In DNA, the CDR3 is TGCAGCGCCTCAATCCGGGACAGGGGGCGGGCTAATGAAAAACTGTTTTTT.

In this sample, this clone turned up a few times. The V call is TRBV19, the J call TRBJ1-6, with TRBD1 matching 7 bases. V lost 4 bases to trimming and J lost 9 bases; unmatched junction nucleotides: 6. The CDR3 runs to 14 residues. Germline values: CDR1 LNHDA, CDR2 SQIVND (reference sequence). The CDR3 here is CASSNRGGGSPLHF. Written as DNA, the CDR3 is TGTGCCAGTAGTAACAGGGGAGGAGGTTCACCCCTCCACTTT.

V is TRBV28 and J is TRBJ1-2; D may be TRBD1 (6 bases). The length of the CDR3 is 15 residues. CDR1 is MDHEN and CDR2 is SYDVKM in the germline V gene. Trimming stripped 5 bases from V and 4 bases from J, with 17 bases between. The CDR3 loop is CASSVTGTGFYGYTF. The CDR3 region has the DNA TGTGCCAGCAGTGTTACAGGGACGGGATTCTATGGCTACACCTTC.

V is TRBV5-1 and J is TRBJ2-5, with no clear D. The CDR3 has 16 amino acids. Germline assignment: CDR1 SGHRS and CDR2 YFSETQ. Trimming took off 4 bases at V and 5 bases at J, with 21 bases between the two ends. Written as DNA, the CDR3 is TGCGCCAGCAGCGAGAGGCCACCCAATTTAGCTGAGACCCAGTACTTC. Translated: CASSERPPNLAETQYF.

This chain joins TRBV28 and TRBJ2-4, with D possibly TRBD2 on 5 matching bases. Trimming removed 6 bases from V and 1 base from J, with 25 bases in between. Germline V CDR1 and CDR2: MDHEN, SYDVKM. The CDR3 is 19 amino acids. Here the CDR3 reads CASSRLEGIGRLAKNIQYF. The DNA of the CDR3 is TGTGCCAGCAGCCGCCTAGAGGGCATCGGACGGTTGGCCAAAAACATTCAGTACTTC.

The sample holds a few counts of this clone. This chain uses TRBV6-2 or TRBV6-3 with TRBJ1-1; D might be TRBD1 (5 bases). CDR1 MNHEY and CDR2 SVGEGT come from the germline V gene. V was clipped by 5 bases and J by 5 bases, with 15 bases between them. The CDR3 extends over 14 amino acids. The DNA of the CDR3 is TGTGCCAGCAGTGTGACAGCTTCGAGGACTGAAGCTTTCTTT. This gives the protein CASSVTASRTEAFF.

The rearrangement joins TRBV27 to TRBJ2-7, with a tentative D call TRBD2 (5 bases). V was clipped by 2 bases and J by 0 bases, with 11 bases between them. There are 15 residues in the CDR3. Germline assignment: CDR1 MNHEY and CDR2 SMNVEV (reference sequence). CDR3 region: CASSLEGGLSYEQYF. CDR3 DNA: TGTGCCAGCAGTTTAGAGGGCGGCCTCTCCTACGAGCAGTACTTC.

V and J are TRBV2 and TRBJ1-1; unclear D gene. This CDR3 is 14 amino acids long. V gave up 4 bases and J gave up 5 bases, with 14 bases separating them. Germline V gene lookup returns CDR1 SNHLY and CDR2 FYNNEI. CDR3 sequence reads: CASSVQRLGTEAFF. In DNA form, the CDR3 reads TGTGCCAGCAGTGTTCAGCGCCTTGGAACTGAAGCTTTCTTT.

This chain uses TRBV24-1 with TRBJ2-1; D may be TRBD1 (6 bases). Trimming took off 7 bases at V and 0 bases at J, with 12 bases between the two ends. CDR1 and CDR2 from the germline V gene are KGHDR and SFDVKD. CDR3 length: 15 residues. For the CDR3, the DNA is TGTGCCACCAGCAGGGGATCTGGCTCCTACAATGAGCAGTTCTTC. Its protein product is CATSRGSGSYNEQFF.

The chain is built from TRBV2 and TRBJ1-6; weak D call: TRBD1 (5 bases). Trimming cost V 5 bases and J 9 bases, with 14 bases left between them. This CDR3 has 14 amino acids. CDR1 is SNHLY, CDR2 FYNNEI, per germline. The CDR3 DNA sequence: TGTGCCAGCAGTCCAGGGTTGAGTGTTTCACCCCTCCACTTT. Amino acids: CASSPGLSVSPLHF.

The chain has TRBV7-2 and TRBJ2-3; 8 bases fit TRBD1. Trimming at V came to 1 base and at J to 11 bases, leaving 11 bases not matched to a gene. The CDR3 runs 15 residues. CDR1 is SGHTA, CDR2 FQGNSA, per germline. The CDR3 loop is CASSLVQGGGLGQYF. The CDR3 DNA reads TGTGCCAGCAGCTTAGTACAGGGGGGTGGTTTGGGGCAGTATTTT. Together with reference TRBV7-2 and TRBJ2-3, the CDR3 gives the full variable domain: GAGVSQSPSNKVTEKGKDVELRCDPISGHTALYWYRQSLGQGLEFLIYFQGNSAPDKSGLPSDRFSAERTGGSVSTLTIQRTQQEDSAVYLCASSLVQGGGLGQYFGPGTRLTVL.